Each of the 15 T cell receptor beta chains below was sequenced from the same sample in a study of blood T cell repertoires in COVID-19. This table comes from immunoSEQ multiplex PCR, and its TCRdb copy is limited to in-frame clones, with some not included. Altogether over 250,000 clones are present, roughly 87% being singletons, with the ten largest covering 8.9%. Sequenced material: PBMCs or T cells enriched from blood (not recorded which). These TCRs come from a woman aged 18-35 years who had recovered from COVID-19.

The chain carries TRBV25-1 and TRBJ2-2, with a tentative D call TRBD2 (7 bases). The CDR3 covers 15 residues. In germline, CDR1 is MGHDK, CDR2 SYGVNS. V lost 6 bases to trimming and J lost 4 bases, with 15 bases between them. The CDR3 reads CASRGGLARTGELFF. The CDR3 coding sequence is TGTGCCAGCAGGGGGGGGCTAGCTCGCACCGGGGAGCTGTTTTTT.

The chain recombines TRBV5-8 with TRBJ1-4; TRBD1 agrees at 9 bases. CDR3 length: 15 amino acids. The V gene end was trimmed by 4 bases and the J gene end by 8 bases; junction bases not matched to a gene: 9. The germline V gene has CDR1 SGHTS and CDR2 YDEGEE. The CDR3 sequence is CASSPRTGAREKLFF. The CDR3 DNA is TGTGCCAGCAGCCCAAGGACAGGGGCGAGAGAAAAACTGTTTTTT.

The J gene is TRBJ1-2, the V gene TRBV24-1; no firm D call. Trimming pared 3 bases from V and 2 bases from J, leaving 9 bases between. CDR1 is KGHDR, CDR2 SFDVKD, per germline. CDR3 length equals 14 residues. The CDR3 here is CATSDNGKNYGYTF. The DNA for the CDR3 is TGTGCCACCAGTGATAATGGCAAGAACTATGGCTACACCTTC.

This chain joins TRBV6-4 and TRBJ2-2, with TRBD1 identical over 7 bases. V lost 5 bases and J lost 7; bases outside the gene matches: 7. CDR1 is MRHNA, CDR2 SNTAGT, per germline. The CDR3 length is 14 residues. The CDR3: CASSRTRGIGELFF. The DNA for the CDR3 is TGTGCCAGCAGTCGGACCAGGGGGATCGGGGAGCTGTTTTTT.

The chain combines TRBV6-5 with TRBJ2-5, with 9 bases that match TRBD2. The CDR3 runs to 15 residues. Germline values: CDR1 MNHEY, CDR2 SVGAGI. J was trimmed by 4 bases and V by 6 bases; bases with no gene match: 9. The CDR3 sequence is CASSQPAGGLETQYF. In DNA, the CDR3 is TGTGCCAGCAGCCAGCCAGCGGGGGGACTAGAGACCCAGTACTTC.

The V call is TRBV14, the J call TRBJ2-1; D is perhaps TRBD2 (6 bases). The CDR3 is made up of 14 amino acids. Germline V CDR1 and CDR2: SGHDN, FVKESK. Deletions cut 9 bases from V and 3 bases from J, with 15 bases between. In DNA, the CDR3 is TGTGCCAGAGAAAGGCGGGGCAACTACAATGAGCAGTTCTTC. It codes for CARERRGNYNEQFF.

This clone was detected once. The V call is TRBV2, the J call TRBJ2-1, with 10 bases matching TRBD2. Germline V CDR1 and CDR2: SNHLY, FYNNEI. V lost 7 bases and J lost 1; bases outside the gene matches: 13. The CDR3 covers 18 residues. The CDR3 nucleotides are TGTGCCAGCACCTCTTTCGCTAGCGGGGGTTTTTCCTACAATGAGCAGTTCTTC. Translated, it gives CASTSFASGGFSYNEQFF. Full variable domain (remainder filled in from reference TRBV2 and TRBJ2-1): EPEVTQTPSHQVTQMGQEVILRCVPISNHLYFYWYRQILGQKVEFLVSFYNNEISEKSEIFDDQFSVERPDGSNFTLKIRSTKLEDSAMYFCASTSFASGGFSYNEQFFGPGTRLTVL.

V gene TRBV5-6 combines with J gene TRBJ1-6; 11 bases fit TRBD1. The CDR3 length is 16 residues. CDR1 SGHDT and CDR2 YYEEEE come from the germline V gene. Losses at the gene ends were 2 bases for V and 9 bases for J; bases not matched to a gene: 7. CDR3 residues: CASSLGQGAFGSPLHF. Written as DNA, the CDR3 is TGTGCCAGCAGCTTAGGACAGGGGGCTTTTGGTTCACCCCTCCACTTT.

This chain connects TRBV5-5 to TRBJ2-7, with a weak D call TRBD1 (7 bases). The V gene's germline CDR1 is SGHKS and CDR2 YYEKEE (reference sequence). CDR3 length: 14 residues. V lost 3 bases to trimming and J lost 3 bases, with 13 bases between them. CDR3 nucleotide sequence: TGTGCCAGCAGCTCGGGGGACAGCCGCTACGAGCAGTACTTC. Translated, it gives CASSSGDSRYEQYF.

This chain connects TRBV27 to TRBJ2-7, with 13 bases that match TRBD2. J gave up 5 bases and V 6 bases, and 4 bases lay outside the gene matches. Germline V CDR1 and CDR2: MNHEY, SMNVEV (reference sequence). CDR3 size: 14 residues. DNA of the CDR3: TGTGCCAGCAGGCGACTAGCGGGAGGCCACGAGCAGTACTTC. It specifies CASRRLAGGHEQYF.

The gene calls are TRBV5-4 and TRBJ2-7; 14 nucleotides agree with TRBD2. V shed 4 bases and J 6 bases; nucleotides not matched to a gene: 12. CDR3 size: 17 residues. CDR1 SGHNT and CDR2 YYREEE come from the germline V gene (reference sequence). CDR3 sequence reads: CASSPRVTSGGAIEQYF. For the CDR3, the DNA is TGTGCCAGCAGCCCCCGGGTGACTAGCGGGGGGGCCATCGAGCAGTACTTC.

The CDR3 region is CASSLQLWFGQFF. Written as DNA, the CDR3 is TGTGCCAGCAGCCTACAACTATGGTTTGGGCAGTTCTTC. The chain is built from TRBV7-9 and TRBJ2-1; no clear D. This CDR3 region has 13 residues. Deletions cut 5 bases from V and 12 bases from J, with 17 bases between. Germline CDR1 is SEHNR and CDR2 is FQNEAQ (reference sequence).

In this sample, this clone turned up once. V is TRBV7-9 and J is TRBJ2-5, with D possibly TRBD2 on 7 matching bases. With 2 bases removed from V and 2 bases from J, the gap between germline ends came to 18 bases. The CDR3 runs to 17 residues. Germline V lookup: CDR1 SEHNR, CDR2 FQNEAQ (reference sequence). In nucleotides, the CDR3 is TGTGCCAGCAGCTTACCCCATATAGGGGGGGAGCAAGAGACCCAGTACTTC. Protein product: CASSLPHIGGEQETQYF. Complete variable domain (other parts from reference TRBV7-9 and TRBJ2-5): DTGVSQNPRHKITKRGQNVTFRCDPISEHNRLYWYRQTLGQGPEFLTYFQNEAQLEKSRLLSDRFSAERPKGSFSTLEIQRTEQGDSAMYLCASSLPHIGGEQETQYFGPGTRLLVL.

V usage is TRBV7-8 and J usage is TRBJ1-5; 7 nucleotides align to TRBD1. Unmatched junction bases numbered 7, after V lost 5 bases and J lost 0 bases. Germline assignment: CDR1 SGHVS and CDR2 FQNEAQ. This CDR3 has 16 residues. The CDR3, as DNA: TGTGCCAGCAGCGCCCTCCAGGGGGATAGCAATCAGCCCCAGCATTTT. It specifies CASSALQGDSNQPQHF. Based on the CDR3 plus reference TRBV7-8 and TRBJ1-5, the full variable domain is GAGVSQSPRYKVAKRGQDVALRCDPISGHVSLFWYQQALGQGPEFLTYFQNEAQLDKSGLPSDRFFAERPEGSVSTLKIQRTQQEDSAVYLCASSALQGDSNQPQHFGDGTRLSIL.

The chain couples TRBV7-9 to TRBJ1-4; D unclear. The germline V and J ends were trimmed by 1 base and 5 bases, with 5 bases remaining between them. The CDR3 runs to 13 residues. Looked up from germline, CDR1 is SEHNR and CDR2 is FQNEAQ (reference sequence). The CDR3 loop reads CASSLVHNEKLFF. The CDR3 DNA reads TGTGCCAGCAGCTTAGTACACAATGAAAAACTGTTTTTT. Combining the CDR3 with reference TRBV7-9 and TRBJ1-4 gives the whole variable domain DTGVSQNPRHKITKRGQNVTFRCDPISEHNRLYWYRQTLGQGPEFLTYFQNEAQLEKSRLLSDRFSAERPKGSFSTLEIQRTEQGDSAMYLCASSLVHNEKLFFGSGTQLSVL.